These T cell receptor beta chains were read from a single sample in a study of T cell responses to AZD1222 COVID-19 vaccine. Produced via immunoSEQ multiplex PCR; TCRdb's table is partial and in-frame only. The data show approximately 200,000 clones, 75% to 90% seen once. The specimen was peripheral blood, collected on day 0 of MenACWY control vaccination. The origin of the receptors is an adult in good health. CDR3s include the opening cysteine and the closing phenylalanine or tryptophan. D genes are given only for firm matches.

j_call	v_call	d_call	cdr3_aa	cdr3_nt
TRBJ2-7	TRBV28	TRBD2	CASSTSGATYEQYF	TGTGCCAGCAGTACGAGCGGGGCAACCTACGAGCAGTACTTC
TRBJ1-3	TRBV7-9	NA	CASSPREGPGNTIYF	TGTGCCAGCAGCCCTCGAGAGGGGCCAGGAAACACCATATATTTT
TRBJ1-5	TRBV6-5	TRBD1	CASSPGTVNQPQHF	TGTGCCAGCAGCCCCGGGACAGTCAATCAGCCCCAGCATTTT
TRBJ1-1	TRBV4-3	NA	CASSPSGRMNTEAFF	TGCGCCAGCAGCCCCTCGGGACGGATGAACACTGAAGCTTTCTTT
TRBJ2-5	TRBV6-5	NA	CASSRDRLGETQYF	TGTGCCAGCAGTCGGGACCGCCTGGGTGAGACCCAGTACTTC
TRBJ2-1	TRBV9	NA	CASSSLWGPHEQFF	TGTGCCAGCAGCTCACTGTGGGGGCCACATGAGCAGTTCTTC
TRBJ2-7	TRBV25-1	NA	CASSEPNRESPYEQYF	TGTGCCAGCAGTGAACCAAACAGGGAAAGTCCCTACGAGCAGTACTTC
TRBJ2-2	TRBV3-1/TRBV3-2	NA	CASSHTANTGELFF	TGTGCCAGCAGCCATACCGCGAACACCGGGGAGCTGTTTTTT
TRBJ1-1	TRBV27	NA	CASSVTGWGRQAFF	TGTGCCAGCAGTGTGACAGGTTGGGGAAGACAAGCTTTCTTT
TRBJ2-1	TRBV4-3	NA	CASSQEAVSHNEQFF	TGCGCCAGCAGCCAAGAGGCGGTTTCCCACAATGAGCAGTTCTTC
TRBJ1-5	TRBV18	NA	CASSPPAIGKKPQHF	TGTGCCAGCTCACCACCGGCAATAGGGAAGAAGCCCCAGCATTTT
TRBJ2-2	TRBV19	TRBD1	CASEGQGTGELFF	TGTGCCAGTGAGGGACAGGGCACCGGGGAGCTGTTTTTT
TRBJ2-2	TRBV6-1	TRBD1	CASSEAVGQGVNTGELFF	TGTGCCAGCAGTGAAGCGGTTGGACAGGGCGTTAACACCGGGGAGCTGTTTTTT
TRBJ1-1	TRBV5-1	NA	CASSFVRNTEAFF	TGCGCCAGCAGCTTTGTTAGGAACACTGAAGCTTTCTTT
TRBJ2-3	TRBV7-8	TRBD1	CASSLVDRGRNTQYF	TGTGCCAGCAGCTTAGTGGACAGGGGGCGAAATACGCAGTATTTT
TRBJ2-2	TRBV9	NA	CASSGDHPGTGELFF	TGTGCCAGCAGCGGTGACCACCCGGGCACCGGGGAGCTGTTTTTT
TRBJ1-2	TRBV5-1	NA	CASSKDPLYGYTF	TGCGCCAGCAGCAAGGACCCCTTATATGGCTACACCTTC